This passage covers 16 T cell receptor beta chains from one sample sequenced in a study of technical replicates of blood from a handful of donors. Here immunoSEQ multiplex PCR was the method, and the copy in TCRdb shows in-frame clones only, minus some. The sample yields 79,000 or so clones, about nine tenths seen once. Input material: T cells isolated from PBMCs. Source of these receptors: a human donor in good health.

The chain's CDR3 is CASKGQRNTIYF. CDR3 nucleotide sequence: TGTGCCAGCAAGGGACAGCGGAACACCATATATTTT. The chain couples TRBV28 to TRBJ1-3; TRBD1 matches 7 bases. From germline, CDR1 is MDHEN and CDR2 SYDVKM. The CDR3 is 12 residues long. J lost 7 bases, V lost 7 bases, and 4 bases had no gene match.

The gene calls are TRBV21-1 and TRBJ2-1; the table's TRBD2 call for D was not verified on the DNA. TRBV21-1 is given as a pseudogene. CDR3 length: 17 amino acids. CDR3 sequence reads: CASSNYLAGGPCNEQFF. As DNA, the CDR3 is TGTGCCAGCAGCAATTATCTAGCGGGAGGGCCCTGTAATGAGCAGTTCTTC.

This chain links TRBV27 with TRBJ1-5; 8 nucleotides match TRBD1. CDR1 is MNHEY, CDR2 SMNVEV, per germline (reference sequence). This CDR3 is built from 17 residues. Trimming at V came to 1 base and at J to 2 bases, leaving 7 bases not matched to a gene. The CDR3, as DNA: TGTGCCAGCAGTTTATTCTATCAGGGGGCAGGCAATCAGCCCCAGCATTTT. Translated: CASSLFYQGAGNQPQHF.

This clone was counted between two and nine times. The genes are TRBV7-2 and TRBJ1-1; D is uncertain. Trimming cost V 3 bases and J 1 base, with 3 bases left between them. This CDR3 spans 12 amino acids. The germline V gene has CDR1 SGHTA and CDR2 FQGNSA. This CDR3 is CASSFRNTEAFF. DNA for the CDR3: TGTGCCAGCAGCTTCCGGAACACTGAAGCTTTCTTT.

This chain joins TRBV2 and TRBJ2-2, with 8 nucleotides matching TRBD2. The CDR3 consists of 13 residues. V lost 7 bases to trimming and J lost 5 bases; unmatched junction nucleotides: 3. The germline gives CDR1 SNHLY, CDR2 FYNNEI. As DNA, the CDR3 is TGTGCCAGCAACCAGCGGGAGACCGGGGAGCTGTTTTTT. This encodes CASNQRETGELFF.

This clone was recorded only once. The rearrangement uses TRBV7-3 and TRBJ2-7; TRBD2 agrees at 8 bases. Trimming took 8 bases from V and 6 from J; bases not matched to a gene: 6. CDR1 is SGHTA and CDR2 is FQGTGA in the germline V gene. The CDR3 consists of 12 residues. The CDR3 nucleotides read TGTGCCAGCGGCCGGCTAGCGGGCGAGCAGTACTTC. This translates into CASGRLAGEQYF.

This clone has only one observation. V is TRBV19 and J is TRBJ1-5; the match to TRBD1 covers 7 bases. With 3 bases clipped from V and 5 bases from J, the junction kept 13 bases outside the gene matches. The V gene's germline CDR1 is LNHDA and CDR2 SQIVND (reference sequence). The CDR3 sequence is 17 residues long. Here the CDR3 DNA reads TGTGCCAGTAGTATTCAAGGGGGCGCGGCCCCCCATCAGCCCCAGCATTTT. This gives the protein CASSIQGGAAPHQPQHF.

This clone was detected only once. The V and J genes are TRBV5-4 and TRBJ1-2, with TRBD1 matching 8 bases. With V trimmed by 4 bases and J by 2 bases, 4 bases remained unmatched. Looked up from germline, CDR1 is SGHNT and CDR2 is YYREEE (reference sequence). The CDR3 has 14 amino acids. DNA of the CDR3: TGTGCCAGCAGCCTCAGGGACAGGAACTATGGCTACACCTTC. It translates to CASSLRDRNYGYTF.

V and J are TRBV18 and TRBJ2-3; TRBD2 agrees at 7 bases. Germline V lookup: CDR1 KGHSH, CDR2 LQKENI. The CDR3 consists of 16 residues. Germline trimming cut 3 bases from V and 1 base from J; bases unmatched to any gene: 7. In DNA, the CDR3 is TGTGCCAGCTCACCCCCGGGAGGAAAACGCACAGATACGCAGTATTTT. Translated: CASSPPGGKRTDTQYF. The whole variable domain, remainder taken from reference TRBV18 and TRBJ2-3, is NAGVMQNPRHLVRRRGQEARLRCSPMKGHSHVYWYRQLPEEGLKFMVYLQKENIIDESGMPKERFSAEFPKEGPSILRIQQVVRGDSAAYFCASSPPGGKRTDTQYFGPGTRLTVL.

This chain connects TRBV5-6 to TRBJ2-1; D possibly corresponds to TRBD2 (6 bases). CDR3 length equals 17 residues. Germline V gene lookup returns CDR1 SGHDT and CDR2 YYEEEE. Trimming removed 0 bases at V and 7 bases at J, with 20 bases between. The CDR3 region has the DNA TGTGCCAGCAGCTTGGTGGGGGGTTTCGAAATCGGGAATGAGCAGTTCTTC. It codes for CASSLVGGFEIGNEQFF.

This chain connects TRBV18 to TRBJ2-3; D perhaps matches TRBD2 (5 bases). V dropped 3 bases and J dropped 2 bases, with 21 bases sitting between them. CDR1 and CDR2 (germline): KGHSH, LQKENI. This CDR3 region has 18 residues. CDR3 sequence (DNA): TGTGCCAGCTCACCGGCGAGGGCCTTAGGCTGGAACACAGATACGCAGTATTTT. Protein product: CASSPARALGWNTDTQYF.

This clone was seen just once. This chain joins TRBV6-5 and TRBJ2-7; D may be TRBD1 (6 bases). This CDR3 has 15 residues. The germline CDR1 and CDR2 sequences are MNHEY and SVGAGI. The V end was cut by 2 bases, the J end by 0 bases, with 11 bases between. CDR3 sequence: CASSYLLDSSYEQYF. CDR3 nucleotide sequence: TGTGCCAGCAGTTACCTCCTGGACAGCTCCTACGAGCAGTACTTC.

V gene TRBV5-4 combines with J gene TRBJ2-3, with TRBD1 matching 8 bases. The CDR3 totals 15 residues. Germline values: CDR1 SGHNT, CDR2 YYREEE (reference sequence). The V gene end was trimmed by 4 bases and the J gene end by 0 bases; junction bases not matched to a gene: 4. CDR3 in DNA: TGTGCCAGCAGCCACGGGACAGGAAGCACAGATACGCAGTATTTT. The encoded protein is CASSHGTGSTDTQYF. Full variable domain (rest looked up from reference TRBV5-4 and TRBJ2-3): ETGVTQSPTHLIKTRGQQVTLRCSSQSGHNTVSWYQQALGQGPQFIFQYYREEENGRGNFPPRFSGLQFPNYSSELNVNALELDDSALYLCASSHGTGSTDTQYFGPGTRLTVL.

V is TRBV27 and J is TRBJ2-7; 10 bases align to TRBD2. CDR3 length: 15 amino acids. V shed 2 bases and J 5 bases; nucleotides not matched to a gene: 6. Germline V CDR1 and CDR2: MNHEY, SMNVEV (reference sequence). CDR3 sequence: CASSLRAGGIHEQYF. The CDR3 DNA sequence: TGTGCCAGCAGTTTAAGAGCGGGAGGGATCCACGAGCAGTACTTC.

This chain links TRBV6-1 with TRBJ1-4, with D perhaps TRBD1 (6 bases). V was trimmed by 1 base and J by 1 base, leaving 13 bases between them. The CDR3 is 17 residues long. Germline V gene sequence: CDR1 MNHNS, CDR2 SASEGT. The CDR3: CASSEDRDTRTNEKLFF. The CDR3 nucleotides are TGTGCCAGCAGTGAAGACCGGGACACCCGAACTAATGAAAAACTGTTTTTT.

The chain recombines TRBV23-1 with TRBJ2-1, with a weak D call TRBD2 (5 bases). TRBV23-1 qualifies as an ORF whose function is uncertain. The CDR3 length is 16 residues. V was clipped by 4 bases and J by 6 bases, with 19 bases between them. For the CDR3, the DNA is TGCGCCAGCAGTCGGTCTAAAAAAGGACTGTCCAATGAGCAGTTCTTC. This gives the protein CASSRSKKGLSNEQFF.